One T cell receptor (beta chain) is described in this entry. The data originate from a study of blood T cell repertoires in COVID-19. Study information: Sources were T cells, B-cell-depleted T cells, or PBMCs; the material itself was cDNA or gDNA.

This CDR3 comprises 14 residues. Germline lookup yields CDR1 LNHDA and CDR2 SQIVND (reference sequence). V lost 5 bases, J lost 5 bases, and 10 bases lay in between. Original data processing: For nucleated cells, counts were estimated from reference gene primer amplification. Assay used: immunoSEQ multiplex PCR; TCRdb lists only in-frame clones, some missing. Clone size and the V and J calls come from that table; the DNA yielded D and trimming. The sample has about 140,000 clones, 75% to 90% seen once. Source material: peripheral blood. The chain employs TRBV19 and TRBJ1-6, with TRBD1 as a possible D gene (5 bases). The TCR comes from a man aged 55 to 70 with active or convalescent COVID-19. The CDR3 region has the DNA TGTGCCAGTAGTCGGGCGGGGGATAATTCACCCCTCCACTTT. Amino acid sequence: CASSRAGDNSPLHF.